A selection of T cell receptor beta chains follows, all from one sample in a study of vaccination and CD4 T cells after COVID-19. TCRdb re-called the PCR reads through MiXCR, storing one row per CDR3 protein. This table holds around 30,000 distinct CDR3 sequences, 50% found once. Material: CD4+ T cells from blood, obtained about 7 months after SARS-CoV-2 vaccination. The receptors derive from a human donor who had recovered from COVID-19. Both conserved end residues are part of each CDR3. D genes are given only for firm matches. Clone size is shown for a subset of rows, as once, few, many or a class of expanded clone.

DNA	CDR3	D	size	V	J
TGTGCCAGCAGCTTAGTGGTAGCGCTGAGCTCCTACGAGCAGTACTTC	CASSLVVALSSYEQYF	.	.	TRBV7-9	TRBJ2-7
TGTGCCAGCAGTATTTACAGGGAAGAGACCCAGTACTTC	CASSIYREETQYF	.	few	TRBV7-2	TRBJ2-5
TGTGCCAGCAGTTCACAGATAAACATTCAGTACTTC	CASSSQINIQYF	.	.	TRBV6-2/TRBV6-3	TRBJ2-4
TGCAGTGCCAATACCGGACTAGCGGGAGAGACCCAGTACTTC	CSANTGLAGETQYF	TRBD2	medium-sized	TRBV20-1	TRBJ2-5
TGTGCCAGCAGTTTCGGGACAGGGACCACTGAAGCTTTCTTT	CASSFGTGTTEAFF	TRBD1	few	TRBV6-5	TRBJ1-1
TGTGCCAGCAGGGTCGGCGGGAGCTCCTACGAGCAGTACTTC	CASRVGGSSYEQYF	TRBD2	few	TRBV6-1	TRBJ2-7
TGTGCCAGCAGCTCAGGACTAGCGGGAGGGAATAAGTTCTTC	CASSSGLAGGNKFF	TRBD2	.	TRBV7-2	TRBJ2-1
TGTGCCAGCAGTGACGGGACAGGGGGCAATGAGCAGTTCTTC	CASSDGTGGNEQFF	TRBD1	.	TRBV6-4	TRBJ2-1
TGCAGTGCTAGGGACCCTCCTTACTACGAGCAGTACTTC	CSARDPPYYEQYF	.	once	TRBV20-1	TRBJ2-7
TGCAGTGCTACGAGGCGGGAGGAGGCGAATGAGCAGTTCTTC	CSATRREEANEQFF	TRBD2	.	TRBV20-1	TRBJ2-1
TGTGCCAGCAACGAACTGGGGACCACCTACGAGCAGTACTTC	CASNELGTTYEQYF	.	.	TRBV6-1	TRBJ2-7
TGTGCCAGCAGTCGAGGATATGGCTACACCTTC	CASSRGYGYTF	.	once	TRBV6-1	TRBJ1-2
TGTGCCAGCAGTCCATATAGCAATCAGCCCCAGCATTTT	CASSPYSNQPQHF	.	.	TRBV27	TRBJ1-5
TGTGCCAGCAGATTTAGCGGGAGTGTGTCCTACAATGAGCAGTTCTTC	CASRFSGSVSYNEQFF	TRBD2	.	TRBV28	TRBJ2-1
TGTGCCAGCAGCTTATGGGTAGCGGAACACAATGAGCAGTTCTTC	CASSLWVAEHNEQFF	.	.	TRBV7-9	TRBJ2-1
TGTGCCAGCAGCCCCGGAGGGCTTTCCTACGAGCAGTACTTC	CASSPGGLSYEQYF	.	.	TRBV6-1	TRBJ2-7
.	CISVSEAPTGGLGETQYF	.	.	TRBV7-5	TRBJ2-5
TGTGCCAGCAGTTACGGGGAGAATTCACCCCTCCACTTT	CASSYGENSPLHF	.	few	TRBV6-5	TRBJ1-6
TGCGCCAGCAGCCGATCTCCGGGACCCAGCCCAGGCACAGATACGCAGTATTTT	CASSRSPGPSPGTDTQYF	.	.	TRBV4-1	TRBJ2-3
TGTGCCAGCAGTTACATTCCGGGTAGCTCCTACAATGAGCAGTTCTTC	CASSYIPGSSYNEQFF	.	.	TRBV6-5	TRBJ2-1
TGTGCCAGCAGATTAGGGGGAATTTTGGAGACCCAGTACTTC	CASRLGGILETQYF	.	few	TRBV7-2	TRBJ2-5
TGCGCCAGCAGCGAACGGACAGGTCGCTCGGTGGAGACCCAGTACTTC	CASSERTGRSVETQYF	TRBD1	.	TRBV10-2	TRBJ2-5
TGTGCCACCATCCGAGAGGGGAACACTAAAAACTACGAGCAGTACTTC	CATIREGNTKNYEQYF	.	.	TRBV24-1	TRBJ2-7
TGTGCCAGCAGTCCCGGGACAGAGCATCAGCCCCAGCATTTT	CASSPGTEHQPQHF	TRBD1	medium-sized	TRBV6-1	TRBJ1-5
TGTGCCAGCAGTTACTCCACAGGGGGCTATGGCTACACCTTC	CASSYSTGGYGYTF	TRBD1	.	TRBV6-5	TRBJ1-2
TGTGCCAGCTCCGCCACGGGACAGGGTAGTCCCTACGAGCAGTACTTC	CASSATGQGSPYEQYF	TRBD1	.	TRBV18	TRBJ2-7
TGTGCCAGCAGCTTAGCGCTTAGCGGTAACACAGATACGCAGTATTTT	CASSLALSGNTDTQYF	.	few	TRBV7-8	TRBJ2-3
TGTGCCAGCAGTTTATTCGGGGTGGGCAGCACAGATACGCAGTATTTT	CASSLFGVGSTDTQYF	.	.	TRBV28	TRBJ2-3
TGTGCCAGCAGCCAACTAGCGGGAGGGCGGAATGAGCAGTTCTTC	CASSQLAGGRNEQFF	TRBD2	.	TRBV6-1	TRBJ2-1
TGTGCCACCAGTGACCTCCGTATAGCGGGAGGGGATCGGGGGACGCAGTATTTT	CATSDLRIAGGDRGTQYF	TRBD2	.	TRBV24-1	TRBJ2-3
TGTGCCAGCGGACCAACAGAGAACTATGGCTACACCTTC	CASGPTENYGYTF	.	few	TRBV6-1	TRBJ1-2
TGTGCCAGCAGCTTCCGGCGACTACACCATGAGCAGTTCTTC	CASSFRRLHHEQFF	.	.	TRBV7-8	TRBJ2-1
TGTGCCACCAGCAGAGAGCCCTACAGCGTGAACACTGAAGCTTTCTTT	CATSREPYSVNTEAFF	.	.	TRBV15	TRBJ1-1
TGTGCCAGCAGGAACCCTGGGACTGGCCGCACAGATACGCAGTATTTT	CASRNPGTGRTDTQYF	.	few	TRBV7-8	TRBJ2-3
TGTGCCAGCAGTTCGACCACCGGGACTACCCAGTTCTTC	CASSSTTGTTQFF	TRBD2	.	TRBV27	TRBJ2-1
TGTGCCAGCAGCCCCGTCGGGACTGATGGTGAGCAGTTCTTC	CASSPVGTDGEQFF	.	.	TRBV7-3	TRBJ2-1
TGCAGTGCTAGAACTCCAGCGGGAGGGCCCCTCTCCTACGAGCAGTACTTC	CSARTPAGGPLSYEQYF	TRBD2	few	TRBV20-1	TRBJ2-7
TGTGCCAGCAGCCCCGGATTGCACCCTAGCACAGATACGCAGTATTTT	CASSPGLHPSTDTQYF	.	few	TRBV7-2	TRBJ2-3
TGTGCCAGCAGCTTATCTGCCAGGGGCACTGAAGCTTTCTTT	CASSLSARGTEAFF	.	.	TRBV7-8	TRBJ1-1
TGTGCCACCGCGCAGGGGTCAAGCTCTGGGGCCAACGTCCTGACTTTC	CATAQGSSSGANVLTF	.	.	TRBV19	TRBJ2-6
TGCAGTGCTAACAGGGGAGTAGATGAAGCTTTCTTT	CSANRGVDEAFF	TRBD1	few	TRBV20-1	TRBJ1-1
TGTGCCAGCAGTATGGCTGGTAGCGGGAGTGATGAGCAGTTCTTC	CASSMAGSGSDEQFF	TRBD2	.	TRBV7-9	TRBJ2-1
TGTGCCACCAGGCGAGGGGGATCCTACGAGCAGTACTTC	CATRRGGSYEQYF	.	.	TRBV15	TRBJ2-7
TGTGCCAGCAGTTTATCTAGCGGGTACCAACATACGCAGTATTTT	CASSLSSGYQHTQYF	TRBD2	.	TRBV27	TRBJ2-3
TGTGCCATCAGTGAGTCGACTCCCAGCGGAGAAGAGACCCAGTACTTC	CAISESTPSGEETQYF	.	.	TRBV10-3	TRBJ2-5
TGTGCCAGCAGCTTACTGGGGTCCAGCACAGATACGCAGTATTTT	CASSLLGSSTDTQYF	.	once	TRBV7-9	TRBJ2-3
TGTGCCAGCAGAGATAGCGGGACGTCCGATGAGCAGTTCTTC	CASRDSGTSDEQFF	TRBD2	few	TRBV28	TRBJ2-1
TGTGCCAGCAGCTTAGTTATCCTGGGGGGTGAGCAGTTCTTC	CASSLVILGGEQFF	.	.	TRBV7-2	TRBJ2-1
TGTGCCAGCGGGCTTAGGGGGGCACACACCGGGGAGCTGTTTTTT	CASGLRGAHTGELFF	.	.	TRBV7-3	TRBJ2-2
TGCAGTGCTAGCTCGGGTGGGAGGGCCGTAGAGACCCAGTACTTC	CSASSGGRAVETQYF	TRBD2	few	TRBV20-1	TRBJ2-5
TGCAGTGCTAGGAGTGGGAGAGACACAGATACGCAGTATTTT	CSARSGRDTDTQYF	.	.	TRBV20-1	TRBJ2-3
TGTGCCAGCAGCTTAGGTCTGGGGTCCGCAGATACGCAGTATTTT	CASSLGLGSADTQYF	.	few	TRBV7-9	TRBJ2-3
TGTGCCAGCAACCCCGTTGGAATCTATGGCTACACCTTC	CASNPVGIYGYTF	.	.	TRBV7-2	TRBJ1-2
TGCAGTGCTCCCGACCCGATAGTGGATACGCAGTATTTT	CSAPDPIVDTQYF	.	.	TRBV20-1	TRBJ2-3
TGCAGTGCTGGGATGACCGGGACTAGCGGCTACGAGCAGTACTTC	CSAGMTGTSGYEQYF	TRBD2	once	TRBV20-1	TRBJ2-7
TGTGCCAGCAGTCGAAGACAGACACCGGGACTAGCCCCCTGCGAGCAGTACTTC	CASSRRQTPGLAPCEQYF	TRBD2	.	TRBV6-2/TRBV6-3	TRBJ2-7
TGTGCCACCAGTGATTCAACCTACTCTAGCACAGATACGCAGTATTTT	CATSDSTYSSTDTQYF	.	.	TRBV24-1	TRBJ2-3
TGCAGTGCCCAGGGACAGGGGGCCGTTACGCAGTATTTT	CSAQGQGAVTQYF	TRBD1	.	TRBV20-1	TRBJ2-3
TGTGCCAGCAGTGAAGTGGGGTACACTGAAGCTTTCTTT	CASSEVGYTEAFF	.	.	TRBV25-1	TRBJ1-1
TGTGCCAGTAGTAATCTGTGGACCCAGTACTTC	CASSNLWTQYF	.	.	TRBV19	TRBJ2-5